The 18 T cell receptor beta chains reported below all come from one sample, sequenced in a study of post-analysis software for immune sequencing data. Study-wide results and caveats: Patients showed TRBV5-6, TRBV5-1 and TRBV20-1 among a few TRBV segments more frequent than in controls.

Prepared libraries of TCR beta cDNA carried unique molecular identifiers. MiXCR, applied by TCRdb to the PCR reads, yields one record per CDR3 protein. Of 600,000 to 700,000 distinct CDR3 sequences detected, approximately 60% appear once; the ten largest clones hold roughly 10%. These TCRs are of unknown antigen specificity. The sequenced sample was blood. The receptors shown here come from a girl aged 2 to 10 with multiple sclerosis.

V and J are TRBV29-1 and TRBJ1-1, with 8 bases matching TRBD1. Germline values: CDR1 SQVTM, CDR2 ANQGSEA. CDR3 length: 13 amino acids. Losses at the gene ends were 7 bases for V and 1 base for J; bases not matched to a gene: 5. CDR3 region: CSAGQGPNTEAFF. DNA for the CDR3: TGCAGCGCCGGACAGGGCCCGAACACTGAAGCTTTCTTT.

V usage is TRBV28 and J usage is TRBJ2-5; 10 nucleotides align to TRBD1. Germline CDR1 and CDR2: MDHEN and SYDVKM. V lost 1 base, J lost 4 bases, and 9 bases stayed unmatched. This CDR3 is built from 17 residues. The CDR3 loop reads CASSLSGTGVAGETQYF. The CDR3 bases are TGTGCCAGCAGTTTATCCGGGACAGGGGTAGCGGGAGAGACCCAGTACTTC.

On this clonotype: One junction end does not reproduce the germline sequence, and a read error may be involved. J is TRBJ2-1 and V is TRBV7-7; 8 bases agree with TRBD2. CDR1 is SSHAT, CDR2 FNYEAQ, per germline (reference sequence). CDR3 length: 17 residues. The DNA of the CDR3 is TGTGCTAGCAGCTCCCTCGGGGGGGCGAATCTATACAATGAGCAGTTCTTC. This encodes CASSSLGGANLYNEQFF.

This clonotype appeared a few times. The chain employs TRBV15 and TRBJ2-1; D gene ambiguous. The CDR3 contains 15 residues. Germline CDR1 and CDR2: LNHNV and YYDKDF (reference sequence). Trimming shortened V by 2 bases and J by 0 bases, and 8 bases separated the two germline ends. The chain's CDR3 is CATSRQLISYNEQFF. CDR3 DNA sequence: TGTGCCACCAGCAGACAACTTATCTCCTACAATGAGCAGTTCTTC.

The rearrangement links TRBV20-1 to TRBJ2-5, with 9 bases fitting TRBD2. The tail of the sequence fits TRBJ2-7 better, so the J call may be wrong. From germline, CDR1 is DFQATT and CDR2 SNEGSKA (reference sequence). The CDR3 runs to 14 residues. CDR3 coding DNA: TGCAGTGCTAGATCCGGGACTAGCCTCCCCGAGCAGTACTTC. Translating gives CSARSGTSLPEQYF.

The CDR3 bases are TGTGCCAGCTCCATCGGGGGGCACAATGAGCAGTTCTTC. This codes for CASSIGGHNEQFF. The chain couples TRBV6-4 to TRBJ2-1, with D possibly matching TRBD2 (7 bases). Germline V lookup: CDR1 MRHNA, CDR2 SNTAGT. Trimming left V 8 bases short and J 5 bases short, with 13 bases between. This CDR3 has 13 amino acids.

This chain uses TRBV20-1 with TRBJ2-3; 8 positions agree with TRBD1. The V gene end was trimmed by 2 bases and the J gene end by 3 bases; junction bases not matched to a gene: 10. This CDR3 contains 16 residues. Germline V CDR1 and CDR2: DFQATT, SNEGSKA (reference sequence). The CDR3 protein is CSARIRGQGMTDTQYF. CDR3 sequence (DNA): TGCAGTGCTAGAATAAGAGGACAGGGAATGACAGATACGCAGTATTTT.

This sequence joins TRBV20-1 and TRBJ1-1, with D possibly TRBD1 on 5 matching bases. Per the germline V gene, CDR1 is DFQATT and CDR2 is SNEGSKA (reference sequence). V was trimmed by 0 bases and J by 1 base, leaving 12 bases between them. The CDR3 runs to 15 residues. The CDR3 loop is CSARDRGLPNTEAFF. The CDR3 DNA reads TGCAGTGCTAGAGATCGGGGACTCCCGAACACTGAAGCTTTCTTT.

This clonotype came up a few times. CDR3 sequence: CSASQRQGRDSPLHF. CDR3 DNA sequence: TGCAGTGCTAGCCAAAGACAGGGTCGAGATTCACCCCTCCACTTT. The V gene is TRBV20-1, the J gene TRBJ1-6; 7 nucleotides line up with TRBD1. The CDR3 extends over 15 amino acids. Per the germline V gene, CDR1 is DFQATT and CDR2 is SNEGSKA (reference sequence). After removal of 3 bases from V and 8 bases from J, the junction contained 10 bases not matched to a gene.

There are many counts of this clonotype. The chain joins TRBV5-1 to TRBJ1-2; D is uncertain. Germline CDR1 and CDR2: SGHRS and YFSETQ. This CDR3 has 12 amino acids. V was trimmed by 0 bases and J by 8 bases, leaving 8 bases between them. CDR3 sequence reads: CASSLEGRGYTF. As DNA, the CDR3 is TGCGCCAGCAGCTTGGAGGGCAGGGGCTACACCTTC.

The chain has TRBV28 and TRBJ2-3; TRBD1 might be the D (6 bases). CDR1 and CDR2 from the germline V gene are MDHEN and SYDVKM. V was pared by 7 bases and J by 4 bases, with 15 bases between. This CDR3 has 14 amino acids. The CDR3 protein is CASMSKQGADTQYF. The CDR3 DNA follows: TGTGCCAGCATGTCAAAACAGGGTGCAGATACGCAGTATTTT.

The chain employs TRBV12-3 or TRBV12-4 and TRBJ2-7; no reliable D call. CDR3 length equals 12 residues. Trimming removed 2 bases at V and 6 bases at J, with 8 bases between. This CDR3 reads CASSLNPSEQYF. As DNA, the CDR3 is TGTGCCAGCAGTTTAAACCCAAGCGAGCAGTACTTC.

The chain couples TRBV28 to TRBJ1-2; D ambiguous. Germline V gives CDR1 MDHEN, CDR2 SYDVKM. V gave up 8 bases and J gave up 8 bases, with 15 bases separating them. The CDR3 has 12 residues. This CDR3 is CASRVGREGYTF. In nucleotides, the CDR3 is TGTGCCAGCCGGGTGGGCCGAGAGGGCTACACCTTC.

This clonotype was counted between two and nine times. The chain joins TRBV6-5 to TRBJ2-1; possible D gene TRBD1, 5 bases. The CDR3 is made up of 14 amino acids. Germline loops: CDR1 MNHEY, CDR2 SVGAGI. Trimming cost V 2 bases and J 3 bases, with 8 bases left between them. The CDR3 DNA is TGTGCCAGCAGTTACATCCAGGGCTACAATGAGCAGTTCTTC. Translated, it gives CASSYIQGYNEQFF.

In its sample, this clonotype was seen a few times. This chain links TRBV5-1 with TRBJ2-1, with D tentatively TRBD2 (6 bases). V was pared by 1 base and J by 7 bases, with 12 bases between. This CDR3 spans 14 amino acids. From germline, CDR1 is SGHRS and CDR2 YFSETQ. CDR3 DNA: TGCGCCAGCAGCTTGTCCGGGAGTTTGAATGAGCAGTTCTTC. This encodes CASSLSGSLNEQFF.

This clonotype was observed a single time. The rearrangement links TRBV24-1 to TRBJ2-7, with D possibly TRBD2 on 6 matching bases. The end of the DNA is better explained by TRBJ2-5, so the J call may be wrong. This CDR3 has 16 residues. CDR1 KGHDR and CDR2 SFDVKD come from the germline V gene. Written as DNA, the CDR3 is TGTGCCACCAGTGACAATACCGGGGGAGGAACGGAGACCCAGTACTTC. Its protein is CATSDNTGGGTETQYF.

The CDR3 is CASSVEAGAGTDTQYF. As DNA, the CDR3 is TGTGCCAGCAGCGTAGAAGCGGGAGCGGGCACAGATACGCAGTATTTT. J is TRBJ2-3 and V is TRBV9, with 8 bases aligning to TRBD2. Germline V gives CDR1 SGDLS, CDR2 YYNGEE. There are 16 residues in the CDR3. Trimming took 0 bases from V and 1 from J; bases not matched to a gene: 4.

The V and J genes are TRBV7-9 and TRBJ2-4, with TRBD1 identical over 9 bases. Germline CDR1 and CDR2: SEHNR and FQNEAQ (reference sequence). After removal of 5 bases from V and 0 bases from J, the junction contained 14 bases not matched to a gene. CDR3 length: 19 amino acids. Written as DNA, the CDR3 is TGTGCCAGCAGCCAAAGCGGGACAGGGTCAGGACTAGCCAAAAACATTCAGTACTTC. Residues: CASSQSGTGSGLAKNIQYF.